Below, 4 T cell receptor beta chains from the same sample are listed, as sequenced in a study of cytomegalovirus exposure and HLA in healthy donors. PCR employed 60 Vbeta and 13 Jbeta primers. Only in-frame clones appear in the TCRdb table, and some are missing; sequencing was by immunoSEQ multiplex PCR. The table has under 200,000 clones, around 80% seen once. Sequencing was carried out using PBMCs. The origin of the receptors is a middle-aged man in good health and CMV-seronegative.

This clone has only a few counts. The chain employs TRBV5-1 and TRBJ1-4, with 7 bases that match TRBD1. From germline, CDR1 is SGHRS and CDR2 YFSETQ. This CDR3 comprises 15 residues. V shed 3 bases and J 4 bases; nucleotides not matched to a gene: 6. Here the CDR3 reads CASSSQGQVNEKLFF. In DNA, the CDR3 is TGCGCCAGCAGCTCGCAAGGACAGGTTAATGAAAAACTGTTTTTT.

CDR3 nucleotide sequence: TGTGCCAGTAGTTCTCCCGGGACAGGGTCCTACGAGCAGTACTTC. Its translation is CASSSPGTGSYEQYF. The genes are TRBV19 and TRBJ2-7; 9 nucleotides match TRBD1. The V and J ends lost 5 bases and 1 base, in that order; junction bases with no gene match: 6. CDR1 and CDR2 (germline): LNHDA, SQIVND (reference sequence). The length of the CDR3 is 15 residues.

J is TRBJ2-5 and V is TRBV19, with D possibly being TRBD1 (6 bases). The CDR3 sequence is 14 residues long. Germline V gene data show CDR1 as LNHDA and CDR2 as SQIVND (reference sequence). Trimming removed 4 bases from V and 5 bases from J, with 14 bases in between. CDR3 region: CASSTQGLGETQYF. In DNA form, the CDR3 reads TGTGCCAGTAGTACTCAGGGGCTGGGGGAGACCCAGTACTTC.

The chain joins TRBV5-5 to TRBJ1-2; tentative D call: TRBD1 (5 bases). V was clipped by 1 base and J by 7 bases, with 14 bases between them. This CDR3 has 14 residues. The germline gives CDR1 SGHKS, CDR2 YYEKEE (reference sequence). Written as DNA, the CDR3 is TGTGCCAGCAGCTTGCTTAGCAGGGAACGTGGCTACACCTTC. Amino acid sequence: CASSLLSRERGYTF.